This T cell receptor beta chain was sequenced for a study of shared clonotypes between healthy human individuals. Study context: In total, the donors were two women and a few men aged 18 to 49. Each donor's CD4 naive and CD4 memory cells filled three plates apiece, CD8 naive two, and CD8 memory one.

Each replicate PCR on the sorted subsets used 200 to 250 ng DNA (approximately 33,000 T cell genomes). The method was immunoSEQ multiplex PCR; TCRdb's version includes in-frame clones alone and lacks a portion of them. There are around 2,000,000 clones in the sample; 90% to 95% occur only once, and 0.13% lies in the top ten. A note on this clone: What it recognizes is unknown.

Overall study findings and caveats: Relative to memory subsets, naive subsets generally showed larger estimated richness.

This CDR3 is built from 15 residues. In germline, CDR1 is MNHEY, CDR2 SVGAGI. The V end was cut by 7 bases, the J end by 2 bases, with 15 bases between. The clonotype comes from a young man in good health. Sequencing was carried out using naive CD4+ T cells sorted from blood. Subset defined: CD45RA+ positively selected. This sequence joins TRBV6-5 and TRBJ1-3, with a possible D match to TRBD1 (5 bases). CDR3 loop: CASTRAQGAGNTIYF. As DNA, the CDR3 is TGTGCCAGCACAAGGGCCCAGGGCGCTGGAAACACCATATATTTT.